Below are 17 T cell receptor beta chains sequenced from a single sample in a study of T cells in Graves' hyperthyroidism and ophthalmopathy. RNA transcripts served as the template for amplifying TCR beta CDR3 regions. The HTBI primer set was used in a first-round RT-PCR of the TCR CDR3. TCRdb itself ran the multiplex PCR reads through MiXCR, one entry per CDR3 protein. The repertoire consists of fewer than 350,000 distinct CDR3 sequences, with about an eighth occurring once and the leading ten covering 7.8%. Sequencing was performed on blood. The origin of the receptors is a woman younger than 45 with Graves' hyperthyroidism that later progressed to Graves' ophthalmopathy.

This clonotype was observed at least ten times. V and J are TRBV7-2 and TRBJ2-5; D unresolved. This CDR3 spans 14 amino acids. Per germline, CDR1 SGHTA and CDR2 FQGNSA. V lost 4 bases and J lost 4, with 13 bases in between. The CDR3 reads CASSSHLRSETQYF. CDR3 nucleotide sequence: TGTGCCAGCAGCTCCCACTTACGGTCAGAGACCCAGTACTTC.

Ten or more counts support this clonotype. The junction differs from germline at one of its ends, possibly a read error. The CDR3 region is CASNPASGRSYGQYF. As DNA, the CDR3 is TGTGCCAGCAACCCAGCCAGCGGGAGGTCCTACGGGCAGTACTTC. The J gene is TRBJ2-7, the V gene TRBV28; 9 bases fit TRBD2. This CDR3 region has 15 residues. Germline V lookup: CDR1 MDHEN, CDR2 SYDVKM.

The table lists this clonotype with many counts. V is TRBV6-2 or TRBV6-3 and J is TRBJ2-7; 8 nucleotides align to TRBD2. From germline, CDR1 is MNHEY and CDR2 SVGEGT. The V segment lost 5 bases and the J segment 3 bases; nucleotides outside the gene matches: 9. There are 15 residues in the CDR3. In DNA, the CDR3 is TGTGCCAGCAGTAAACTAGCGGTCGAATTCTACGAGCAGTACTTC. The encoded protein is CASSKLAVEFYEQYF.

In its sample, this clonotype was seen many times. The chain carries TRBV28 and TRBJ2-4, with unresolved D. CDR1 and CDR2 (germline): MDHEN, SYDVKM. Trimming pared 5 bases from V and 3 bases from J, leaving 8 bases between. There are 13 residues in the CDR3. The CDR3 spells CASSLTVKNIQYF. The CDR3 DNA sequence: TGTGCCAGCAGTCTGACGGTCAAAAACATTCAGTACTTC.

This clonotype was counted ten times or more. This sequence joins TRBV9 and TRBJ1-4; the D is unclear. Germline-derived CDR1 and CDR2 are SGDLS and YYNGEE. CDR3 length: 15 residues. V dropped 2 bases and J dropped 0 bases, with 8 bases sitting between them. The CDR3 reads CASSVGGATNEKLFF. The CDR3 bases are TGTGCCAGCAGCGTTGGAGGTGCAACTAATGAAAAACTGTTTTTT.

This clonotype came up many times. The CDR3: CASSLEGYYGYTF. CDR3 nucleotides: TGCGCCAGCAGCTTGGAAGGGTACTATGGCTACACCTTC. The V gene is TRBV5-1, the J gene TRBJ1-2; D gene uncertain. Between the trimmed V and J ends, which lost 0 bases and 3 bases, there was a span of 6 bases. This CDR3 spans 13 amino acids. The germline V gene has CDR1 SGHRS and CDR2 YFSETQ.

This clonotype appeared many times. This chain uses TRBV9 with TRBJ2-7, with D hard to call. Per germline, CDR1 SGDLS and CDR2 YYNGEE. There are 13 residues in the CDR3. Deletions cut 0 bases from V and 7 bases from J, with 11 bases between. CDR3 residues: CASSVDGLAEQYF. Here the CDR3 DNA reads TGTGCCAGCAGCGTAGATGGGTTGGCTGAGCAGTACTTC.

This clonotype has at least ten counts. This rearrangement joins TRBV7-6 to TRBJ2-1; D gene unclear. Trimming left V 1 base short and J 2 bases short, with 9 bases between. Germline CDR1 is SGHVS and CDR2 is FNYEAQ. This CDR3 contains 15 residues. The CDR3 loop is CASSLGLGPYNEQFF. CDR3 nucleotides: TGTGCCAGCAGCTTAGGCTTAGGGCCCTACAATGAGCAGTTCTTC.

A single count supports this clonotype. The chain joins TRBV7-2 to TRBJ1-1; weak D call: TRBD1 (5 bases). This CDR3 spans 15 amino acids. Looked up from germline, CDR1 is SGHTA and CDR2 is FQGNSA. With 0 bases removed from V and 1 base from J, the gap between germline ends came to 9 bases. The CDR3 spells CASSLAATENTEAFF. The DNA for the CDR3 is TGTGCCAGCAGCTTAGCGGCGACAGAGAACACTGAAGCTTTCTTT.

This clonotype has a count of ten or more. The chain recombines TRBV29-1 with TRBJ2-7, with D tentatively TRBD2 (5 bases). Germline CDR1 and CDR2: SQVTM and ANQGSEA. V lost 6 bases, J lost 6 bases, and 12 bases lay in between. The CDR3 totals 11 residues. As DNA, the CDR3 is TGCAGCGTCCGGACTGGGAGCGAGCAGTACTTC. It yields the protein CSVRTGSEQYF.

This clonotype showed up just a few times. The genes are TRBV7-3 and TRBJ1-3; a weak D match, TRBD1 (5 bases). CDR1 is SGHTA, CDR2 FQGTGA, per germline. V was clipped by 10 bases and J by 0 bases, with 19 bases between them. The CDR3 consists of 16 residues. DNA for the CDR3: TGTGCCACCCGCTGTCGGGGACCCACCTCTGGAAACACCATATATTTT. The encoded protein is CATRCRGPTSGNTIYF.

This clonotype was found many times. CDR3 sequence: CAGTGRNESEQFF. In DNA form, the CDR3 reads TGTGCCGGTACCGGGAGAAACGAATCAGAGCAGTTCTTC. The V and J genes are TRBV11-2 and TRBJ2-1, with TRBD2 as a possible D gene (6 bases). This CDR3 contains 13 residues. Germline CDR1 reads SGHAT; CDR2 reads FQNNGV. V lost 11 bases, J lost 10 bases, and 21 bases lay in between.

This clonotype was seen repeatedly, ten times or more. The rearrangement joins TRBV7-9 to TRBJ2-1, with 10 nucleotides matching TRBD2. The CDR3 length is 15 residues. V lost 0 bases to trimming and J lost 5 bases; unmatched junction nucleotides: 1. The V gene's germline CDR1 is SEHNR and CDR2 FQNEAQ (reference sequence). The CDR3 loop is CASSLALAGNNEQFF. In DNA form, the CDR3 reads TGTGCCAGCAGCTTAGCACTAGCGGGAAACAATGAGCAGTTCTTC. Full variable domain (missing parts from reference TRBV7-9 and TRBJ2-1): DTGVSQNPRHKITKRGQNVTFRCDPISEHNRLYWYRQTLGQGPEFLTYFQNEAQLEKSRLLSDRFSAERPKGSFSTLEIQRTEQGDSAMYLCASSLALAGNNEQFFGPGTRLTVL.

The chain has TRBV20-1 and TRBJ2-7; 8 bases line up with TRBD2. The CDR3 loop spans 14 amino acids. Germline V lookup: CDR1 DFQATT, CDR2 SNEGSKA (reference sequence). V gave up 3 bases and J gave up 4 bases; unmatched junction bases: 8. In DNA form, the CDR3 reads TGCAGTGCTAGTGGAGCGGGAGTCCGGTACGAGCAGTACTTC. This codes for CSASGAGVRYEQYF.

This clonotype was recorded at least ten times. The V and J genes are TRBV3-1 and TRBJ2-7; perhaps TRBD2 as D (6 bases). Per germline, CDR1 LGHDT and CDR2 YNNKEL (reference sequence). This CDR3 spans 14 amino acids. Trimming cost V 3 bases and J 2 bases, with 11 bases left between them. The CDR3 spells CASSHGGYPYEQYF. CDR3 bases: TGTGCCAGCAGCCACGGAGGGTACCCCTACGAGCAGTACTTC.

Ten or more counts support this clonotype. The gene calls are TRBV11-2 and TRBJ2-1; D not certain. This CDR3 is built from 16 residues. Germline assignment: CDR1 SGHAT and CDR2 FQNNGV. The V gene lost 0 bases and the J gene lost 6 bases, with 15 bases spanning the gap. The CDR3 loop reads CASSLEGLGPRNEQFF. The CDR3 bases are TGTGCCAGCAGCTTAGAGGGATTAGGGCCCCGCAATGAGCAGTTCTTC.

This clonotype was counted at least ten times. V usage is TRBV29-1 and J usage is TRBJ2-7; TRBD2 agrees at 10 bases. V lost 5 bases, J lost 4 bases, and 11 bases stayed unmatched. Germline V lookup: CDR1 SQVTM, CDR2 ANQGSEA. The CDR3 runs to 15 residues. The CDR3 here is CSVRAKREGPYEQYF. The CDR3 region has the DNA TGCAGCGTTCGGGCCAAGCGGGAGGGCCCGTACGAGCAGTACTTC.